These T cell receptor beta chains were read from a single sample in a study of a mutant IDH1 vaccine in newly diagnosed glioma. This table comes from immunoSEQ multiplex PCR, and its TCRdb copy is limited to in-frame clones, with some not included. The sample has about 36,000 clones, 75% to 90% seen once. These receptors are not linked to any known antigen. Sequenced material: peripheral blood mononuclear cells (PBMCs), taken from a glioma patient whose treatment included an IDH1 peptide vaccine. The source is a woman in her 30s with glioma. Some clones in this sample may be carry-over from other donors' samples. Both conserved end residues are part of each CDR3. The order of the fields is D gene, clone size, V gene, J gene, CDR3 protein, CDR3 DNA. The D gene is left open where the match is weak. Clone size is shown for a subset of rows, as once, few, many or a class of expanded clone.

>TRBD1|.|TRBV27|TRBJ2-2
CASLRTGADTGELFF
TGTGCCAGCCTCCGGACAGGGGCCGACACCGGGGAGCTGTTTTTT
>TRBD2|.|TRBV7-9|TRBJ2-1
CAIPKGLADNEQFF
TGTGCCATCCCGAAGGGACTAGCGGACAATGAGCAGTTCTTC
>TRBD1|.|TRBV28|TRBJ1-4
CASRGTGSNEKLFF
TGTGCCAGCAGGGGGACAGGGTCTAATGAAAAACTGTTTTTT
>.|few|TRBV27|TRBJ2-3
CASSPRTLRSTDTQYF
TGTGCCAGCAGTCCCCGGACCCTACGGAGCACAGATACGCAGTATTTT
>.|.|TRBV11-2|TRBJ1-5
CASSSAQGRQPQHF
TGTGCCAGCAGCTCCGCCCAGGGTCGTCAGCCCCAGCATTTT
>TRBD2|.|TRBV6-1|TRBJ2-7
CASSWGLAGVYEQYF
TGTGCCAGCAGTTGGGGACTAGCGGGAGTCTACGAGCAGTACTTC
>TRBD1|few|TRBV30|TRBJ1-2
CACLQGAGGYTF
TGTGCCTGCTTACAGGGGGCCGGTGGCTACACCTTC
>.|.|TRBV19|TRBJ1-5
CASSIGGRVSNQPQHF
TGTGCCAGTAGTATTGGCGGCAGGGTTAGCAATCAGCCCCAGCATTTT
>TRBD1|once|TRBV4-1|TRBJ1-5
CASSHGQGNNQPQHF
TGCGCCAGCAGCCACGGACAGGGGAACAATCAGCCCCAGCATTTT
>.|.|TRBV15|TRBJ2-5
CATTRTVGGDGTQYF
TGTGCCACCACCAGGACAGTTGGGGGGGACGGGACCCAGTACTTC